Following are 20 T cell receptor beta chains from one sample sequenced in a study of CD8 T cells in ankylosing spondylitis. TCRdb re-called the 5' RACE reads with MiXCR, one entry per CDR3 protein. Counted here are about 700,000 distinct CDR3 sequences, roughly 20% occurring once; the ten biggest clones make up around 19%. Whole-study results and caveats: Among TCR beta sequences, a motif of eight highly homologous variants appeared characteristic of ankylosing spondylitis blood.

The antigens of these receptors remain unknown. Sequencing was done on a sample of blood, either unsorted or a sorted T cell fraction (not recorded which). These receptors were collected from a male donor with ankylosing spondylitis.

Here the CDR3 reads CASSSQGGLYNSPLHF. In nucleotides, the CDR3 is TGTGCCAGCAGCTCGCAAGGGGGCCTCTATAATTCACCCCTCCACTTT. The chain couples TRBV7-8 to TRBJ1-6; 7 positions match TRBD1. V dropped 4 bases and J dropped 3; count of bases not matched to a gene: 6. The CDR3 is made up of 16 amino acids. Germline lookup yields CDR1 SGHVS and CDR2 FQNEAQ. The full variable domain, with the rest looked up from reference TRBV7-8 and TRBJ1-6, is GAGVSQSPRYKVAKRGQDVALRCDPISGHVSLFWYQQALGQGPEFLTYFQNEAQLDKSGLPSDRFFAERPEGSVSTLKIQRTQQEDSAVYLCASSSQGGLYNSPLHFGNGTRLTVT.

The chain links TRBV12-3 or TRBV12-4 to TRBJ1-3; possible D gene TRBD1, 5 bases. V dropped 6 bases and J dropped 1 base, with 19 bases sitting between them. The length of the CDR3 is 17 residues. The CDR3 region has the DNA TGTGCCAGCAGCTCAGCGGACACCACCCTTTCTGGAAACACCATATATTTT. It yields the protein CASSSADTTLSGNTIYF.

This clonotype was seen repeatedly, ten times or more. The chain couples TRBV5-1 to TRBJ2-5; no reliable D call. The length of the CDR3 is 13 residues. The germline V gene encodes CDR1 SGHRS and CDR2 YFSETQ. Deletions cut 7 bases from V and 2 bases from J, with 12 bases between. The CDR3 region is CASGTGYQETQYF. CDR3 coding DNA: TGCGCCAGCGGCACGGGTTATCAAGAGACCCAGTACTTC.

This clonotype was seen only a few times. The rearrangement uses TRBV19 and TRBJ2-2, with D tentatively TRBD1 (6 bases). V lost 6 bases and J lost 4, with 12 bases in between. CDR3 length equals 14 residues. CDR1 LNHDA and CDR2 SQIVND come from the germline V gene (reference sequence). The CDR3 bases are TGTGCCAGTAGCGGGACACTATTCACCGGGGAGCTGTTTTTT. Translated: CASSGTLFTGELFF.

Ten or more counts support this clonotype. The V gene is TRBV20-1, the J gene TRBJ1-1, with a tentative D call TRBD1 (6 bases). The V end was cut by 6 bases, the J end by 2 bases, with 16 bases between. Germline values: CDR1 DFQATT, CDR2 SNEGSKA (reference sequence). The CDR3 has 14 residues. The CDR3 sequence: CSAKKQGFNTEAFF. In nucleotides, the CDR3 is TGCAGTGCGAAAAAACAGGGTTTTAACACTGAAGCTTTCTTT.

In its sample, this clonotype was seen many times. The CDR3 nucleotides read TGTGCCAGCAGTAGAGGCAGATACAATGAAGCTTTCTTT. Translated: CASSRGRYNEAFF. The chain employs TRBV12-3 or TRBV12-4 and TRBJ1-1; no reliable D call. The CDR3 covers 13 residues. V was trimmed by 5 bases and J by 7 bases, leaving 14 bases between them.

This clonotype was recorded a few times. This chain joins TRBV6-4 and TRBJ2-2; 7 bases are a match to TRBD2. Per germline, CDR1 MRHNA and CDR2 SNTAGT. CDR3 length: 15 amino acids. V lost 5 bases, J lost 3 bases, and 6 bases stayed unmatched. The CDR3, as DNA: TGTGCCAGCAGTCCGGCGGGGGAGGACACCGGGGAGCTGTTTTTT. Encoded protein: CASSPAGEDTGELFF.

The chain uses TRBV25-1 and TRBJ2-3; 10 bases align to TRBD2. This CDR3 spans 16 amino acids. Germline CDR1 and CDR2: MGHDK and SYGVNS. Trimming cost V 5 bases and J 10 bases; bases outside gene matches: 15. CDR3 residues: CASSSAGTSAEKAQYF. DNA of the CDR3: TGTGCCAGCAGTTCCGCCGGGACTAGCGCTGAGAAGGCGCAGTATTTT.

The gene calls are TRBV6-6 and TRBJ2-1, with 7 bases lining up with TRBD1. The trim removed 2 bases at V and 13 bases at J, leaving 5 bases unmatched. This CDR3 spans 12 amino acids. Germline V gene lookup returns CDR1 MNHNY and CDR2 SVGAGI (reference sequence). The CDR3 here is CASSYDRDGQFF. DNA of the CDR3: TGTGCCAGCAGTTACGACAGGGATGGTCAGTTCTTC.

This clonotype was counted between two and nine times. This CDR3 is CASRGAAYTDTQYF. The CDR3 DNA is TGTGCCAGTAGGGGTGCCGCGTACACAGATACGCAGTATTTT. The chain has TRBV19 and TRBJ2-3; D unclear. CDR3 size: 14 residues. V lost 6 bases and J 2 bases, leaving 12 bases between the germline ends. Germline loops: CDR1 LNHDA, CDR2 SQIVND (reference sequence).

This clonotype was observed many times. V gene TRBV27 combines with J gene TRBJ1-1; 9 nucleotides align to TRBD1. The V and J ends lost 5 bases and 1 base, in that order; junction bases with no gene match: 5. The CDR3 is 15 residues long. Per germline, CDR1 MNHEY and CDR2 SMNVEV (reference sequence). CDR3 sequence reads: CASSLGQGGNTEAFF. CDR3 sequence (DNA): TGTGCCAGCAGTCTGGGACAGGGAGGGAACACTGAAGCTTTCTTT.

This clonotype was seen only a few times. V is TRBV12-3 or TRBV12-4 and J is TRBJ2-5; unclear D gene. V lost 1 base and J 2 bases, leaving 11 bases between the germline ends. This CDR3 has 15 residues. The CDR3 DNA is TGTGCCAGCAGTTTAGTGCGCGAGCAGCAAGAGACCCAGTACTTC. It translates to CASSLVREQQETQYF.

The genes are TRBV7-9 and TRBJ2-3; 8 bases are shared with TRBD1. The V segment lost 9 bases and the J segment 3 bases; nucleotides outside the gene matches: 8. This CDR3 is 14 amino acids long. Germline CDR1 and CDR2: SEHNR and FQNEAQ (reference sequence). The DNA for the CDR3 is TGTGCCAGTCCTGTCGGACAGGGAACAGATACGCAGTATTTT. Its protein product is CASPVGQGTDTQYF.

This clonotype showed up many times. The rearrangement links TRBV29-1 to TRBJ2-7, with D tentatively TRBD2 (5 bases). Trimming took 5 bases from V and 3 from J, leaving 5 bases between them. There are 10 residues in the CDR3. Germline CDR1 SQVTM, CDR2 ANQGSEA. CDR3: CSVRDYEQYF. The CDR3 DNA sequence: TGCAGCGTTCGGGACTACGAGCAGTACTTC.

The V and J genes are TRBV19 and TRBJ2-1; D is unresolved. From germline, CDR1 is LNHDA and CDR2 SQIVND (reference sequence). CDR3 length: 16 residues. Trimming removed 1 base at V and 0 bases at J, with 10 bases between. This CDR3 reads CASSIVGWSSYNEQFF. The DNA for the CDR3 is TGTGCCAGTAGTATAGTGGGCTGGAGCTCCTACAATGAGCAGTTCTTC.

CDR3 nucleotide sequence: TGTGCCAGCAGTGAAGTGGGGCAGGTTAATGAGCAGTTCTTC. This gives the protein CASSEVGQVNEQFF. V and J are TRBV6-1 and TRBJ2-1; tentatively, D is TRBD1 (5 bases). The CDR3 is 14 residues long. V lost 1 base, J lost 7 bases, and 11 bases lay in between. The germline gives CDR1 MNHNS, CDR2 SASEGT.

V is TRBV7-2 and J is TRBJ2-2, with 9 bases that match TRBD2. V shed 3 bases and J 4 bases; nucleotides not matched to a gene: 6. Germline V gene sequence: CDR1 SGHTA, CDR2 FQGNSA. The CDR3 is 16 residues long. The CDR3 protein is CASSLRGGGFTGELFF. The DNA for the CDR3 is TGTGCCAGCAGCTTGCGGGGGGGTGGTTTCACCGGGGAGCTGTTTTTT.

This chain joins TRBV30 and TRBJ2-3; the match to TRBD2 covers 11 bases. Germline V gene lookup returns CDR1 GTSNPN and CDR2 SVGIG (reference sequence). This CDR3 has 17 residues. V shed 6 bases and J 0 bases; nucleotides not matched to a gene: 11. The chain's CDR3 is CACTPGLAEPSTDTQYF. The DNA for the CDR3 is TGTGCCTGTACCCCGGGACTAGCGGAACCTAGCACAGATACGCAGTATTTT.

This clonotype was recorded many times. CDR3 region: CASRNTGELFF. DNA of the CDR3: TGTGCCAGCAGGAACACCGGGGAGCTGTTTTTT. This chain joins TRBV12-3 or TRBV12-4 and TRBJ2-2; unclear D gene. V lost 6 bases and J lost 1, with 0 bases in between. This CDR3 is built from 11 residues.

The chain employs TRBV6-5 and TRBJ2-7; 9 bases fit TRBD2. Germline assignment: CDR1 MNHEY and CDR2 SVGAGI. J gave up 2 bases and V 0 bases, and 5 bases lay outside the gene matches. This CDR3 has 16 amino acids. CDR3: CASSYSRSGGPYEQYF. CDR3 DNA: TGTGCCAGCAGTTACTCGCGAAGCGGGGGGCCCTACGAGCAGTACTTC.